The 9 T cell receptor beta chains reported below all come from one sample, sequenced in a study of blood T cells in healthy people across ages. Through a sample-barcoded 5' primer and a J-beta primer mix, a second PCR was run for roughly 6 to 11 cycles. TCRdb redid the calling of the 5' RACE reads with MiXCR, one entry per CDR3 protein. The table records more than 900,000 distinct CDR3 sequences, about 27% of them present only once. A further study also used this sample, focusing on T cells of mothers and their children.

Sequencing was performed on blood. These receptors originate from a middle-aged woman in good health.

This clonotype was found a few times. The CDR3 nucleotides read TGTGCCAGCAGCCCTAAGGGGGTGCGCGGCTACACCTTC. Translated, it gives CASSPKGVRGYTF. The chain couples TRBV5-8 to TRBJ1-2; possibly TRBD1 for D (6 bases). Germline V gives CDR1 SGHTS, CDR2 YDEGEE. V was cut by 4 bases and J by 8 bases, with 15 bases left in between. This CDR3 spans 13 amino acids.

This chain joins TRBV20-1 and TRBJ2-1; 8 bases are shared with TRBD2. Germline loops: CDR1 DFQATT, CDR2 SNEGSKA (reference sequence). The junction had 6 bases not matched to a gene; V was cut back by 5 bases and J by 0 bases. The CDR3 is 15 residues long. CDR3 nucleotides: TGCAGTGCTGACACTAGCGGAAGCTCCTACAATGAGCAGTTCTTC. This encodes CSADTSGSSYNEQFF.

This clonotype was counted between two and nine times. The chain has TRBV7-9 and TRBJ1-2; 9 positions agree with TRBD1. Per the germline V gene, CDR1 is SEHNR and CDR2 is FQNEAQ (reference sequence). This CDR3 has 13 residues. Losses at the gene ends were 3 bases for V and 6 bases for J; bases not matched to a gene: 2. In DNA, the CDR3 is TGTGCCAGCAGCTTGGGGACAGGGCATGGCTACACCTTC. Encoded protein: CASSLGTGHGYTF.

Comment on this clonotype: A much larger clone differs by one base, so this may be a read error. V gene TRBV7-9 combines with J gene TRBJ2-1; 8 nucleotides line up with TRBD1. Per the germline V gene, CDR1 is SEHNR and CDR2 is FQNEAQ (reference sequence). The CDR3 loop spans 17 amino acids. DNA for the CDR3: TGTACCAGCAGCCCCGTCGGAGGGACAGGCATCGACAATGAGCAGTTCTTC. Translation gives CTSSPVGGTGIDNEQFF.

This clonotype has only a few counts. This rearrangement joins TRBV2 to TRBJ2-5; D may be TRBD1 or TRBD2 (5 bases each). V was clipped by 3 bases and J by 2 bases, with 13 bases between them. In germline, CDR1 is SNHLY, CDR2 FYNNEI. The CDR3 contains 15 residues. This chain's CDR3 is CASSDPLWGQETQYF. CDR3 sequence (DNA): TGTGCCAGCAGTGACCCTTTGTGGGGGCAAGAGACCCAGTACTTC. Full variable domain (outside the CDR3, taken from reference TRBV2 and TRBJ2-5): EPEVTQTPSHQVTQMGQEVILRCVPISNHLYFYWYRQILGQKVEFLVSFYNNEISEKSEIFDDQFSVERPDGSNFTLKIRSTKLEDSAMYFCASSDPLWGQETQYFGPGTRLLVL.

This clonotype has at least ten counts. V and J are TRBV28 and TRBJ2-5; the D gene is possibly TRBD1 (7 bases). Trimming left V 6 bases short and J 3 bases short, with 17 bases between. The CDR3 loop spans 15 amino acids. Germline values: CDR1 MDHEN, CDR2 SYDVKM. The CDR3 sequence: CASRYRGGGEETQYF. In DNA form, the CDR3 reads TGTGCCAGCAGATACAGGGGTGGAGGGGAAGAGACCCAGTACTTC. Based on the CDR3 plus reference TRBV28 and TRBJ2-5, the full variable domain is DVKVTQSSRYLVKRTGEKVFLECVQDMDHENMFWYRQDPGLGLRLIYFSYDVKMKEKGDIPEGYSVSREKKERFSLILESASTNQTSMYLCASRYRGGGEETQYFGPGTRLLVL.

The chain carries TRBV28 and TRBJ1-2, with 9 bases matching TRBD1. V dropped 5 bases and J dropped 5; count of bases not matched to a gene: 12. This CDR3 has 16 residues. Per germline, CDR1 MDHEN and CDR2 SYDVKM. CDR3 residues: CASSLLPGQGSYGYTF. CDR3 sequence (DNA): TGTGCCAGCAGTCTCTTACCGGGACAGGGAAGTTATGGCTACACCTTC.

This chain uses TRBV27 with TRBJ2-3, with TRBD2 matching 7 bases. CDR1 is MNHEY, CDR2 SMNVEV, per germline (reference sequence). This CDR3 comprises 17 residues. The V and J ends lost 6 bases and 4 bases, in that order; junction bases with no gene match: 16. CDR3 protein: CASRPTSVGGEADTQYF. CDR3 coding DNA: TGTGCCAGCAGGCCAACTAGCGTTGGAGGGGAAGCAGATACGCAGTATTTT.

V is TRBV20-1 and J is TRBJ1-1, with a tentative D call TRBD1 (6 bases). CDR3 size: 14 residues. V lost 5 bases to trimming and J lost 4 bases, with 17 bases between them. Germline lookup yields CDR1 DFQATT and CDR2 SNEGSKA (reference sequence). CDR3: CSAEQGGGSTEAFF. The CDR3 DNA follows: TGCAGTGCTGAACAGGGTGGGGGGAGCACTGAAGCTTTCTTT.